Listed here is a single TCR beta chain. Its antigen is unidentified. The data stem from a study of cytomegalovirus exposure and HLA in healthy donors. Among the roughly 120 subjects of the validation cohort, separate from the roughly 670-subject first cohort, were the donors. Study-wide results and limits: According to a subsequent analysis, TCR clusters identified in the first cohort showed a tendency to co-occur across the 100 to 150 validation repertoires. There were a few CMV-associated chains whose specificity for CMV antigens was confirmed in vitro. Among TCR sequences, most were rare, though some public TCRs appeared in many donors.

TCRdb's copy holds only in-frame clones and misses some; the assay was immunoSEQ multiplex PCR. Among 220,000 or so clones, roughly 85% were seen once, and the ten largest hold 5.5% to 7%. The germline gives CDR1 GTSNPN, CDR2 SVGIG (reference sequence). J was trimmed by 7 bases and V by 1 base; bases with no gene match: 1. This CDR3 is built from 14 residues. Sequenced sample: PBMCs. The sequence came from a woman aged 18 to 35 in good health and CMV-seronegative. V is TRBV30 and J is TRBJ1-6; 10 positions agree with TRBD1. CDR3 region: CAWSAGQGNSPLHF. DNA for the CDR3: TGTGCCTGGAGTGCGGGACAGGGGAATTCACCCCTCCACTTT.